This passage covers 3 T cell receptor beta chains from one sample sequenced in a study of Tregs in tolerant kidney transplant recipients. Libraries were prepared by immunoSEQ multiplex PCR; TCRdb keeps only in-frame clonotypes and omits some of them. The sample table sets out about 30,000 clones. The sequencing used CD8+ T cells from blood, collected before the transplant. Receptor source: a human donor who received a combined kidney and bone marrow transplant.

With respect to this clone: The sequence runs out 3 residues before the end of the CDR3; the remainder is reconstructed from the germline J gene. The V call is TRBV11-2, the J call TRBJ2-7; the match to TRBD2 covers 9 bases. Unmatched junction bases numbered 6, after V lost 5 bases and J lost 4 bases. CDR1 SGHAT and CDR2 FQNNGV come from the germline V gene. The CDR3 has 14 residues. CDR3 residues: CASSPVGLAYEQYF. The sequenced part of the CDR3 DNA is TGTGCCAGCAGCCCGGTCGGACTAGCGTACGAG.

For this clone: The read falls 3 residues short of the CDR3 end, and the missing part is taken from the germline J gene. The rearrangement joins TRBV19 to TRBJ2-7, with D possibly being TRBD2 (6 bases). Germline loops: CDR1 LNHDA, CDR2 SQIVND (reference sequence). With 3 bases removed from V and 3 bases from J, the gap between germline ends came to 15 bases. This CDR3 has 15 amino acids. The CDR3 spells CASSIGSGYFYEQYF. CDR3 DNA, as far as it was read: TGTGCCAGTAGTATTGGTAGCGGCTATTTCTACGAG.

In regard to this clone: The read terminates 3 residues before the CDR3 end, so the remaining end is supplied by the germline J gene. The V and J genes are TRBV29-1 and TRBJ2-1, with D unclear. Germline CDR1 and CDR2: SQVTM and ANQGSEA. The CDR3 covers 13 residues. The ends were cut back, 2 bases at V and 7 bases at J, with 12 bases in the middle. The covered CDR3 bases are TGCAGCGTTGAATATCAGGAATCTAATGAG. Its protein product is CSVEYQESNE. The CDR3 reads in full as CSVEYQESNEQFF.